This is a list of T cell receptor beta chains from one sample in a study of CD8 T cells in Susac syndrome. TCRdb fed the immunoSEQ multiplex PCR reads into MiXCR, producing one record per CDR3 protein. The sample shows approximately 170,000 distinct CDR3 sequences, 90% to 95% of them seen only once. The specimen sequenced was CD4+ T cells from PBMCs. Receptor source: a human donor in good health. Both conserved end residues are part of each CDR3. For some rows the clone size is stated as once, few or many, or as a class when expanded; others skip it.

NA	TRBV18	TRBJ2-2	CASRWGYTGELFF
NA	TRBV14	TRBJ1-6	CASSPWGVRENSPLHF
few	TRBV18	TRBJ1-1	CASSPQGTNTEAFF
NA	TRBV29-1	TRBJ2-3	CSVERGGGTDTQYF
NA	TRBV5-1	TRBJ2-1	CASSLDAGSSYNEQFF
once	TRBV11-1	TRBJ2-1	CASSLRVYRDSNNEQFF
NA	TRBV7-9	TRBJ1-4	CASRAGSGEKLFF
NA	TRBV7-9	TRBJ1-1	CASSLGVRGAEAFF
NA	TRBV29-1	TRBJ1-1	CSVDSLAGDTEAFF
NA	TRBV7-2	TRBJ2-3	CASSPTADTQYF
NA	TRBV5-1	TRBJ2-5	CAAGENRAQYF
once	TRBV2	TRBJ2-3	CASMRGESDTQYF
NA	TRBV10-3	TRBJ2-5	CAISDRGGAQETQYF
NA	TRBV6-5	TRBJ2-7	CASSRKGGSYEQYF
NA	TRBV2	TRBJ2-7	CASSHGTPINYEQYF
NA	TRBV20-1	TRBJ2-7	CSAREGGAGSYEQYF
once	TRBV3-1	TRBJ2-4	CASSQLSRNIQYF
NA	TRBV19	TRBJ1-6	CASSPTGPPNSPLHF
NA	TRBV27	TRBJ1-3	CASSLSGRGRNTIYF
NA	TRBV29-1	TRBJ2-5	CSVDFAGRQETQYF
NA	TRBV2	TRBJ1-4	CASSLTPPQLFF
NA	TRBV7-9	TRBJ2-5	CASTHGGAQETQYF
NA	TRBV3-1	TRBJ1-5	CASSPRDNLQPQHF
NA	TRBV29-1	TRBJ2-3	CSVVGGAKDTQYF
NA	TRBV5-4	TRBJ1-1	CASSLAAGARKNTEAFF
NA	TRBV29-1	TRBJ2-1	CSGGTSGNEQFF
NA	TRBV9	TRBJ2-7	CASSAGGGGSYEQYF
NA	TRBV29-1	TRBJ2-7	CSVALGRTVGEQYF
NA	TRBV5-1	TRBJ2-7	CASSFGTSGDGEQYF
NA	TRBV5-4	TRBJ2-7	CASSLYQTGGSDEQYF
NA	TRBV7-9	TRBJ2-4	CASSSSALGVQYF
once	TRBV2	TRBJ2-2	CATTRDIDTGELFF
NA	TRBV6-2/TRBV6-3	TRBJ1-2	CASRQGTAASGYTF
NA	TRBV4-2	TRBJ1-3	CASSQATVAAGNTIYF
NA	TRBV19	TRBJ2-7	CASRPGTSDLEQYF
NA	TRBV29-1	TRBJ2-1	CSVVLQLGDNEQFF
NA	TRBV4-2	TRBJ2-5	CASSQEWTGEETQYF
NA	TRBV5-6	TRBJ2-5	CASSWTGPETQYF
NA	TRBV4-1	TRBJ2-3	CASSHLNMGFTDTQYF
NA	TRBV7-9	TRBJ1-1	CASSLAATPEAFF
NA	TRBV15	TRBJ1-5	CATSRRDTSKSTNQPQHF
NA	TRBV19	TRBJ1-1	CASSDPGQETMNTEAFF
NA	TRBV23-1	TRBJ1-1	CASSQSRAGEANTEVFF
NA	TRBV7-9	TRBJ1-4	CASSLGVAFATNEKLFF
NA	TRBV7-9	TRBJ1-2	CASSLVIAGYGYTF
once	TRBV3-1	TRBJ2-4	CASNRGGAKNIQYF
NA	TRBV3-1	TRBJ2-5	CASSHSTGKRGVQETQYF
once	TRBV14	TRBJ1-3	CASSLRARPGNTIYF
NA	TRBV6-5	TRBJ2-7	CASSLETGASYEQYF
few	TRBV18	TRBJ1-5	CASSLGTANQPQHF